This record looks at one T cell receptor (beta chain) sequence and its context. Profiled with immunoSEQ multiplex PCR; TCRdb holds only in-frame clones, not every one. The table records more than 95,000 clones, about 90% of them present only once. The data are from a study of T cell responses to AZD1222 COVID-19 vaccine. The V end lost 6 bases, the J end lost 2 bases, and 11 bases lay between the germline ends. Germline CDR1 is MNHEY and CDR2 is SVGAGI. The CDR3 totals 13 residues. This TCR derives from an adult in good health. Specimen: peripheral blood, collected on day 0 of AZD1222 vaccination. J is TRBJ2-7 and V is TRBV6-5; D may be TRBD1 (5 bases). The CDR3 loop reads CASSPGPTYEQYF. DNA for the CDR3: TGTGCCAGCAGCCCAGGGCCCACCTACGAGCAGTACTTC.